Listed below are T cell receptor beta chains from one sample, sequenced in a study of blood T cell repertoires in COVID-19. Libraries were prepared by immunoSEQ multiplex PCR; TCRdb keeps only in-frame clonotypes and omits some of them. The sample lists 150,000 to 200,000 clones, 70% to 90% occurring once. What was sequenced was peripheral blood. These receptors all stem from a woman older than 75 in a cohort sampled during active or convalescent COVID-19. Both conserved end residues are part of each CDR3. The order of the fields is J gene, V gene, CDR3 protein.

TRBJ1-2 | TRBV19 | CASSLGSSGLYGYTF
TRBJ2-7 | TRBV7-2 | CASRISGGEQYF
TRBJ2-2 | TRBV6-5 | CASSQREIFTGELFF
TRBJ2-1 | TRBV24-1 | CATSDLQAQSYNEQFF
TRBJ1-4 | TRBV10-3 | CAISESRQGGEKLFF
TRBJ1-4 | TRBV6-5 | CASSNRRRGNEKLFF
TRBJ2-5 | TRBV11-3 | CASSSRREPRPETQYF
TRBJ2-7 | TRBV28 | CASSPSTGGYEQYF
TRBJ2-3 | TRBV28 | CASSPPGPPTDTQYF
TRBJ1-4 | TRBV20-1 | CSASDPGLEAEKLFF
TRBJ1-6 | TRBV20-1 | CSASHRGANSPLHF
TRBJ1-5 | TRBV29-1 | CSVSGGTNQPQHF
TRBJ1-2 | TRBV6-5 | CASNGANYGYTF
TRBJ1-2 | TRBV6-1 | CASSEARGAAHGYTF
TRBJ2-5 | TRBV30 | CAWRKQGPNPGTQYF
TRBJ1-5 | TRBV6-1 | CASSEAGGAGNQPQHF
TRBJ2-7 | TRBV6-1 | CASSDRGPPGEQYF
TRBJ2-1 | TRBV19 | CASSIASREGYEQFF
TRBJ1-2 | TRBV14 | CASSQRQADGYTF
TRBJ2-4 | TRBV10-3 | CAISEGNAGENIQYF
TRBJ1-6 | TRBV19 | CASSIQPDNSPLHF
TRBJ1-2 | TRBV6-1 | CASSETGGYGYTF
TRBJ2-1 | TRBV6-4 | CASLTEAGVSYNEQFF
TRBJ2-1 | TRBV10-1 | CASSEVAGGFHRQFF
TRBJ2-2 | TRBV19 | CASSLGQPAYEGTGELFF
TRBJ1-4 | TRBV29-1 | CSVPDRTNEKLFF
TRBJ2-5 | TRBV20-1 | CSARGETQYF
TRBJ1-2 | TRBV10-3 | CAISESQFTGGYTF
TRBJ2-1 | TRBV7-2 | CASSPSSLNEQFF
TRBJ1-2 | TRBV5-4 | CASSLGHRGTYYGYTF
TRBJ2-1 | TRBV7-8 | CASSPLGTRANEQFF
TRBJ2-1 | TRBV10-3 | CAIRHSSGRINNEQFF
TRBJ2-1 | TRBV24-1 | CATSDLQSDADEQFF
TRBJ1-2 | TRBV4-3 | CASSQGQGYGYTF
TRBJ1-5 | TRBV2 | CASQIQGRQPQHF
TRBJ1-1 | TRBV6-5 | CASSYSPTGGGTEAFF
TRBJ1-1 | TRBV5-5 | CASSLIHGGERTEAFF
TRBJ1-3 | TRBV6-5 | CASGEGSISGNTIYF
TRBJ1-1 | TRBV6-6 | CASAVFYRREAFF
TRBJ1-1 | TRBV10-1 | CASSEGAPAEAFF
TRBJ2-7 | TRBV5-1 | CASSIGTAAAYEQYF
TRBJ1-2 | TRBV11-2 | CASNELRDSNYGYTF
TRBJ1-1 | TRBV5-1 | CASSGGVMNTEAFF
TRBJ2-1 | TRBV3-1/TRBV3-2 | CASSHRLAGTNEQFF
TRBJ2-2 | TRBV28 | CASSLSPGQGAYTGELFF
TRBJ1-2 | TRBV29-1 | CSVSLGGNYGYTF